These 5 T cell receptor beta chains came from one sample sequenced in a study of Ad26.COV2.S vaccination and SARS-CoV-2 variants. Produced via immunoSEQ multiplex PCR; TCRdb's table is partial and in-frame only. The sample lists hundreds of thousands of clones; roughly 87% were seen once. Treatment in this sample: 15 to 20 received Ad26.COV2.S at low or high dose, single or two shots; 5 received placebo; per-sample allocation not given. Collection of samples fell on day 63 after the first vaccine or placebo injection. The starting material was peripheral blood, obtained in a trial of Ad26.COV2.S vaccine versus placebo. The receptors derive from a person aged 18-65 years who received the Ad26.COV2.S COVID-19 vaccine or a placebo.

The V call is TRBV4-2, the J call TRBJ2-7; D unresolved. The CDR3 contains 16 residues. V shed 0 bases and J shed 0 bases, with 12 bases lying between them. Per germline, CDR1 LGHNA and CDR2 YNFKEQ. The CDR3 DNA follows: TGTGCCAGCAGCCAAGATTGGCCAAGCAACTCCTACGAGCAGTACTTC. Residues: CASSQDWPSNSYEQYF.

The table lists this clone with a count of one. This specimen includes other DNA sequences encoding the same CDR3. V usage is TRBV20-1 and J usage is TRBJ1-5, with D possibly TRBD1 on 5 matching bases. The CDR3 totals 12 residues. Between the trimmed V and J ends, which lost 3 bases and 4 bases, there was a span of 7 bases. Germline V gene lookup returns CDR1 DFQATT and CDR2 SNEGSKA (reference sequence). The CDR3 region is CSASGGNQPQHF. The CDR3 nucleotides read TGCAGTGCTAGTGGGGGGAATCAGCCCCAGCATTTT.

This rearrangement joins TRBV18 to TRBJ2-7; TRBD1 aligns across 7 bases. The germline V gene encodes CDR1 KGHSH and CDR2 LQKENI. The V and J ends lost 2 bases and 2 bases, in that order; junction bases with no gene match: 6. The CDR3 loop spans 15 amino acids. This CDR3 reads CASSPTDRPPYEQYF. In nucleotides, the CDR3 is TGTGCCAGCTCACCAACGGACAGGCCACCCTACGAGCAGTACTTC. Using reference TRBV18 and TRBJ2-7 for the parts outside the CDR3, the full variable domain is NAGVMQNPRHLVRRRGQEARLRCSPMKGHSHVYWYRQLPEEGLKFMVYLQKENIIDESGMPKERFSAEFPKEGPSILRIQQVVRGDSAAYFCASSPTDRPPYEQYFGPGTRLTVT.

This chain uses TRBV3-1 (or the pseudogene TRBV3-2) with TRBJ1-5, with 9 bases lining up with TRBD1. Trimming cost V 3 bases and J 7 bases; bases outside gene matches: 10. Per germline, CDR1 LGHDT and CDR2 YNNKEL (reference sequence). The CDR3 spans 16 residues. The CDR3 bases are TGTGCCAGCAGCCAGTATACAGGGGGCGCAGCCCAGCCCCAGCATTTT. Protein: CASSQYTGGAAQPQHF.

J is TRBJ2-3 and V is TRBV7-9; TRBD1 might be the D (5 bases). Trimming removed 3 bases from V and 7 bases from J, with 17 bases in between. Germline V gene data show CDR1 as SEHNR and CDR2 as FQNEAQ (reference sequence). The CDR3 runs 15 residues. The CDR3 sequence is CASSFSDARANTQYF. CDR3 sequence (DNA): TGTGCCAGCAGCTTCTCGGACGCCAGGGCGAATACGCAGTATTTT.